This TCR beta chain was identified during a study of cytomegalovirus exposure and HLA in healthy donors. Study findings and constraints: Using a false discovery rate of 0.05, a later analysis showed that some 16,000 TCR beta sequences were associated with HLA alleles. For most subjects, TCR beta sequences were reported to predict HLA-A and HLA-B alleles with accuracy.

PCR employed 60 Vbeta and 13 Jbeta primers. The data were produced by immunoSEQ multiplex PCR, yet TCRdb's version contains in-frame clones alone and is incomplete. The table has about 80,000 clones, approximately 65% seen once; the top ten hold 3.5% to 4.5%. Points on this clone: Its antigen is currently unknown.

CDR1 is MNHNS, CDR2 SASEGT, per germline. The CDR3 runs 13 residues. The V end was cut by 7 bases, the J end by 0 bases, with 7 bases between. The sequenced sample consisted of PBMCs. This sequence joins TRBV6-1 and TRBJ1-5; D call uncertain. The receptor comes from a male donor in good health and CMV-seropositive. The CDR3 protein is CASNTVSNQPQHF. The DNA for the CDR3 is TGTGCCAGCAATACGGTTAGCAATCAGCCCCAGCATTTT.